This T cell receptor beta chain came from a study of T cells of healthy individuals. Of note for this clonotype: This could be a read error, since a much larger clone is one nucleotide away.

MiXCR, applied by TCRdb to the 5' RACE reads, yields one record per CDR3 protein. This table has about 100,000 distinct CDR3 sequences, 15% to 20% appearing once. The V end was cut by 7 bases, the J end by 10 bases, with 15 bases between. This CDR3 spans 12 amino acids. Germline loops: CDR1 SGDLS, CDR2 YYNGEE. This TCR was sampled from a human donor in good health. This rearrangement joins TRBV9 to TRBJ2-1; D remains unclear. CDR3 protein: CASSGNSYEQFF. The CDR3, as DNA: TGTGCCAGCTCGGGCAACTCCTACGAGCAGTTCTTC.